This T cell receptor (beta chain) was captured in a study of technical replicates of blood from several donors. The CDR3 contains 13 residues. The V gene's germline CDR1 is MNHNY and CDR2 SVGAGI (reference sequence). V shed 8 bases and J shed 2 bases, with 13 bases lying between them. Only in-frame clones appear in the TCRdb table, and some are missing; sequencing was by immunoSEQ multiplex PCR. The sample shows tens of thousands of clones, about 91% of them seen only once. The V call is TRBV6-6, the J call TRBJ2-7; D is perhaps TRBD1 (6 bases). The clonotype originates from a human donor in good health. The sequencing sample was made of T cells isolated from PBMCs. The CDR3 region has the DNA TGTGCCAGCGGGTCAGGGGTTACCTACGAGCAGTACTTC. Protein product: CASGSGVTYEQYF.